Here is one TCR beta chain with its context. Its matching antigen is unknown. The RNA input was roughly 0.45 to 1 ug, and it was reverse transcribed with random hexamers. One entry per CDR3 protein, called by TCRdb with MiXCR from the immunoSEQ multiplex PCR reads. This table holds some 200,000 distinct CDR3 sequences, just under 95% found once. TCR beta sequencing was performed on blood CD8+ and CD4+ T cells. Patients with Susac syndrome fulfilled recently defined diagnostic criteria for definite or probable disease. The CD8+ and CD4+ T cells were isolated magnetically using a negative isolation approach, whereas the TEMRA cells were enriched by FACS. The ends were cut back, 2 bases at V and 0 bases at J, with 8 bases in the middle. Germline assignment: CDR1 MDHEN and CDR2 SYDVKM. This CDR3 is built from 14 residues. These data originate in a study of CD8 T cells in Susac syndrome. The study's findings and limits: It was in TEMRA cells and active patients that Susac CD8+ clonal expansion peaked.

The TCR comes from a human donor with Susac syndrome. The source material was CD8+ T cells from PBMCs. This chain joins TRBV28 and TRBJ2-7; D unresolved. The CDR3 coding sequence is TGTGCCAGCAGTTTACCAGCCAGCTCCTACGAGCAGTACTTC. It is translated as CASSLPASSYEQYF.